This is a list of T cell receptor beta chains from one sample in a study of siplizumab effects on memory and regulatory T cells. Using immunoSEQ multiplex PCR, the repertoire was profiled, and TCRdb retains in-frame clones only, with some absent. This table has tens of thousands of clones, approximately 86% appearing once. The sample was Tregs sorted from blood. All receptors come from a human donor in good health. The conserved cysteine and the conserved F or W are not part of the CDR3 here. Fields, in order: V gene, J gene, CDR3 protein.

TRBV7-9,TRBJ2-1,ASSPLAGGVDEQF
TRBV5-1,TRBJ2-5,ASRRGGDAETQY
TRBV7-9,TRBJ1-6,ASSLALLTRGSPLH
TRBV19,TRBJ1-2,ASSMGDGGYT
TRBV5-1,TRBJ2-5,ASSVGGVQETQY
TRBV15,TRBJ1-1,ATGGANTEAF
TRBV7-9,TRBJ2-7,ASSYGQGATYEQY
TRBV19,TRBJ1-2,ASSEDLYGYT
TRBV30,TRBJ1-2,AWSDPRGQFWGQGYGYT
TRBV11-3,TRBJ2-2,ASSFAGTSGTGELF
TRBV10-1,TRBJ2-7,ASSEWSDPYEQY
TRBV28,TRBJ1-2,ASSPWGGARDPYGYT
TRBV28,TRBJ2-7,ASSFVGGGDSRSYEQY
TRBV5-6,TRBJ2-7,ASRTQGYEQY
TRBV19,TRBJ2-3,ASSPGTTDTQY
TRBV28,TRBJ1-1,ASIGEGAF
TRBV11-1,TRBJ2-3,ASSSRTGPGDTQY
TRBV4-3,TRBJ1-6,ASSQGVWDRGLDSYNSPLH
TRBV7-9,TRBJ1-1,ASSFRTGNTEAF
TRBV7-9,TRBJ2-7,ASSPVMAGAYEQY
TRBV6-5,TRBJ1-2,ASRTGANYGYT
TRBV19,TRBJ1-5,ASSSGAAMSQH
TRBV5-1,TRBJ2-7,ASSFFLAGGYEQY
TRBV5-4,TRBJ2-6,ASSFPSSGANVLT
TRBV11-2,TRBJ2-1,ASSFRVGQGNNEQF
TRBV11-2,TRBJ2-7,ASSRGLADEQY
TRBV4-2,TRBJ2-3,ASSQDKAGGTDTQY
TRBV7-9,TRBJ1-3,ASRGGTGKKTGNTIY
TRBV4-3,TRBJ1-6,ASSQDVAVRSSPLH
TRBV11-2,TRBJ2-7,ASSFYGTGLYEQY
TRBV6-6,TRBJ2-5,ASSRGEETQY
TRBV27,TRBJ1-6,ASSLQESSYNSPLH
TRBV5-1,TRBJ2-7,ASSLDHEQY
TRBV30,TRBJ2-3,AWSFGRDTQY
TRBV6-6,TRBJ2-6,ASSYVGRGANVLT
TRBV9,TRBJ1-5,ASSVGQSNQPQH
TRBV11-2,TRBJ1-1,ASSFGSPGTMNTEAF
TRBV5-6,TRBJ2-5,ASSFLGLAGGPETQY
TRBV29-1,TRBJ2-7,SARQGGAYEQY
TRBV18,TRBJ1-2,ASSPSETAYGYT
TRBV14,TRBJ1-5,ASSQDLDRGPNQPQH
TRBV27,TRBJ2-7,ASSVTGLAGQYSYEQY
TRBV13,TRBJ2-1,ASSSVDPLETSSYNEQF
TRBV6-5,TRBJ1-6,ASSYLIQGSPLH
TRBV10-2,TRBJ1-1,ASSESGGSTEAF
TRBV19,TRBJ1-1,ASLRTGSTATEAF
TRBV5-5,TRBJ2-5,ASSVTEETQY
TRBV19,TRBJ1-2,ASTYRGGGLGYT
TRBV7-2,TRBJ1-1,ASSTRWTGDTEAF
TRBV7-6,TRBJ1-4,ASSLGVQGRIEKLF
TRBV28,TRBJ2-7,ASSPRGARDEQY
TRBV4-1,TRBJ2-6,ASSQDPAGPSSGANVLT
TRBV10-1,TRBJ2-4,ASSESRGAKNIQY
TRBV5-6,TRBJ1-1,ASSLVANTEAF
TRBV6-5,TRBJ2-1,ASSIQGAYNEQF
TRBV10-1,TRBJ2-5,ASSERRRETQY
TRBV5-5,TRBJ1-1,ASSFVTVNTEAF
TRBV18,TRBJ2-3,ASSLRGGPSFTDTQY
TRBV25-1,TRBJ2-3,ASSAADTQY